This T cell receptor beta chain was captured by sequencing in a study of blood T cell repertoires in COVID-19. Study context: Samples representing acute and convalescent COVID-19 were sourced from the United States, Italy and Spain.

In the original processing: Reference gene primer amplification gave nucleated cell count estimates. The data were produced by immunoSEQ multiplex PCR, yet TCRdb's version contains in-frame clones alone and is incomplete. V and J calls and clone size are those listed in that table; D and trimming were worked out from the DNA. The sample carries roughly 120,000 clones, 75% to 90% recorded once. CDR1 is SNHLY and CDR2 is FYNNEI in the germline V gene. J lost 6 bases, V lost 4 bases, and 10 bases had no gene match. The CDR3 length is 16 residues. The genes are TRBV2 and TRBJ2-2; 8 nucleotides align to TRBD1. The source of this sequence is a man aged 65-85 years with acute or convalescent COVID-19. Sequencing was carried out using peripheral blood. This chain's CDR3 is CASSALPGQGPGELFF. The CDR3 nucleotides read TGTGCCAGCAGTGCACTACCCGGACAGGGCCCCGGGGAGCTGTTTTTT.